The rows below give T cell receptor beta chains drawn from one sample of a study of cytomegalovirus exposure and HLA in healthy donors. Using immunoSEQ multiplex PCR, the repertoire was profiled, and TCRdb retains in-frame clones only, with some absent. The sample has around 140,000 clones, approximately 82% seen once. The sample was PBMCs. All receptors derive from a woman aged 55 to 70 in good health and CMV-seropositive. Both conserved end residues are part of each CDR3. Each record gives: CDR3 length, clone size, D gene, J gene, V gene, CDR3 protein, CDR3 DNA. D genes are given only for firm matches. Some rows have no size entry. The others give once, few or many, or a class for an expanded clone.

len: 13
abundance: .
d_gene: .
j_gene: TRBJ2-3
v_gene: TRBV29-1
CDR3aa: CSVESQEADTQYF
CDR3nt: TGCAGCGTTGAAAGCCAGGAGGCAGATACGCAGTATTTT

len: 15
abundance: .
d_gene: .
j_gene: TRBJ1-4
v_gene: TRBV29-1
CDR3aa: CSVEEHGSRDEKLFF
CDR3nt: TGCAGCGTTGAAGAACACGGGTCCCGGGATGAAAAACTGTTTTTT

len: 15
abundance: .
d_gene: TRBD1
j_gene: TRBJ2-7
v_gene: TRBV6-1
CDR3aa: CASSGTGQGYNEQYF
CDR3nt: TGTGCCAGCAGTGGGACGGGACAGGGATACAACGAGCAGTACTTC

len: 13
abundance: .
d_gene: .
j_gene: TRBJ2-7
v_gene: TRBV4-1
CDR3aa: CASSPTSSYEQYF
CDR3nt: TGCGCCAGCAGCCCCACAAGCTCCTACGAGCAGTACTTC

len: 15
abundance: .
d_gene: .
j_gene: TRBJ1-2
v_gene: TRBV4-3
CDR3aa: CASSQISGKREGYTF
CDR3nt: TGCGCCAGCAGCCAAATCTCCGGTAAAAGGGAGGGCTACACCTTC

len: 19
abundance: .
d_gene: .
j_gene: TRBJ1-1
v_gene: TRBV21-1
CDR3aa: CASSTRTGGPFSMNTEAFF
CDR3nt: TGTGCCAGCAGCACTCGGACAGGGGGCCCATTTTCGATGAACACTGAAGCTTTCTTT

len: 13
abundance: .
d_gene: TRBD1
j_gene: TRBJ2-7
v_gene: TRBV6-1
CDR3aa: CASSEGGGRGLYF
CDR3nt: TGTGCCAGCAGTGAAGGTGGGGGCAGGGGGCTCTACTTC

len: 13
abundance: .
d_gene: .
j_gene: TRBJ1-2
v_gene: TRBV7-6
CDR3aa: CASSDTGLVGYTF
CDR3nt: TGTGCCAGCAGCGACACAGGGCTAGTCGGCTACACCTTC

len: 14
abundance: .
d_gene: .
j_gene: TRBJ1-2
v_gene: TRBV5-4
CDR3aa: CASSQEPNPVGYTF
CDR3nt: TGTGCCAGCAGCCAAGAACCGAATCCAGTTGGCTACACCTTC

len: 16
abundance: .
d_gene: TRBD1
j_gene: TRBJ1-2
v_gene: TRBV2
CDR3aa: CASSGWGDSYNYGYTF
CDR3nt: TGTGCCAGCAGTGGGTGGGGGGACAGCTATAACTATGGCTACACCTTC

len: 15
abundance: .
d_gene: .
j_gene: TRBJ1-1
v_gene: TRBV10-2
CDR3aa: CASESMRRGSTEAFF
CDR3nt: TGCGCCAGCGAAAGCATGCGTCGGGGAAGCACTGAAGCTTTCTTT

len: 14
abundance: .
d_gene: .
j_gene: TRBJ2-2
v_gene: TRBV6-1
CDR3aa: CASTWQGPTGELFF
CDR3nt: TGTGCCAGCACCTGGCAGGGGCCCACCGGGGAGCTGTTTTTT

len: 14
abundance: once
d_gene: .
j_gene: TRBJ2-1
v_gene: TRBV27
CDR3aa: CASSPTGRYNEQFF
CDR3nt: TGTGCCAGCAGTCCGACGGGAAGATACAATGAGCAGTTCTTC

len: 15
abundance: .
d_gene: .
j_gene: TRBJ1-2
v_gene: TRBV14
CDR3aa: CASSQDTRGTNGYTF
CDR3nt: TGTGCCAGCAGCCAAGATACCCGAGGGACAAATGGCTACACCTTC

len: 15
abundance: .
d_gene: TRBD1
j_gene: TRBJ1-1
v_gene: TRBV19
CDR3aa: CASTPPRGENTEAFF
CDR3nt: TGTGCCAGTACCCCTCCCAGGGGGGAGAACACTGAAGCTTTCTTT